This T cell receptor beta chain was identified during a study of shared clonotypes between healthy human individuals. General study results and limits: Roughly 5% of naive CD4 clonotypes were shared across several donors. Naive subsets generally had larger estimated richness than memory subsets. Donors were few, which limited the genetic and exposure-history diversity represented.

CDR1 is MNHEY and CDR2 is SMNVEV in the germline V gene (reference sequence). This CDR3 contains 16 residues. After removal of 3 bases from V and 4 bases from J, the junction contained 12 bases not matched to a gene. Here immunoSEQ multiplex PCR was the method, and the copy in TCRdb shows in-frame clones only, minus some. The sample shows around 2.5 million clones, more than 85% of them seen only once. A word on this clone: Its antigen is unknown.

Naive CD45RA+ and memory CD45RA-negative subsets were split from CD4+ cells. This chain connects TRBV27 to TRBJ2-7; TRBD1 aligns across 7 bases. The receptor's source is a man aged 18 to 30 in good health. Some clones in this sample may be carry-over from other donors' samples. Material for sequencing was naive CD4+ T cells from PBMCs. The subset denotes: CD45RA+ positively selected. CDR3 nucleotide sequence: TGTGCCAGCAGTTTTGACTCAAGACAGGGAAGGTACGAGCAGTACTTC. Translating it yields CASSFDSRQGRYEQYF.